This T cell receptor beta chain was captured by sequencing in a study of shared clonotypes between healthy human individuals. Background on the study: The composition of the donors was a couple of women and a few men aged 18 to 49. Study-level points and caveats: Estimated clonotype richness was generally higher in naive than memory subsets.

The naive CD8 fraction comprised CD45RO-negative cells positively selected for CCR7 and excluded terminally differentiated effector memory CD45RA+ cells. A word on this clone: Antigen unknown.

The germline V gene has CDR1 SNHLY and CDR2 FYNNEI. The CDR3 runs to 12 residues. Trimming at V came to 9 bases and at J to 7 bases, leaving 8 bases not matched to a gene. Sequencing used immunoSEQ multiplex PCR; TCRdb keeps in-frame clones, though not all of them. The table includes around 2,100,000 clones, less than 95% detected once. The chain has TRBV2 and TRBJ1-1; 7 nucleotides align to TRBD1. The sample was naive CD8+ T cells sorted from blood. The source is a man between 18 and 29 years old in good health. The CDR3 DNA reads as TGTGCCAGGGGAATAGGGGGCAATGAAGCTTTCTTT. Protein product: CARGIGGNEAFF.